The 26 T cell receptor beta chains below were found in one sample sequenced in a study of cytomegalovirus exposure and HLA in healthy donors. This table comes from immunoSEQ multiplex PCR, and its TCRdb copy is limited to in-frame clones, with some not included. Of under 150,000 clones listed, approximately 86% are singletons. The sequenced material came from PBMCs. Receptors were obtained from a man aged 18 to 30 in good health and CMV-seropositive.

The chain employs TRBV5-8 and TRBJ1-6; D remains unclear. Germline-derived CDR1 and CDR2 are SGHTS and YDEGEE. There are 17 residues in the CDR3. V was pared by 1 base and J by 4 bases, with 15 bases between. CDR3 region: CASSLTLGPPYNSPLHF. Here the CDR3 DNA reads TGTGCCAGCAGCTTGACACTAGGGCCTCCATATAATTCACCCCTCCACTTT.

CDR3 sequence (DNA): TGTGCCAGCAGTTCCAGGGGTTACCAGGTCTACGAGCAGTACTTC. Amino acids: CASSSRGYQVYEQYF. V gene TRBV28 combines with J gene TRBJ2-7; maybe TRBD1 (6 bases). CDR3 length: 15 amino acids. Germline assignment: CDR1 MDHEN and CDR2 SYDVKM. V was cut by 4 bases and J by 3 bases, with 16 bases left in between.

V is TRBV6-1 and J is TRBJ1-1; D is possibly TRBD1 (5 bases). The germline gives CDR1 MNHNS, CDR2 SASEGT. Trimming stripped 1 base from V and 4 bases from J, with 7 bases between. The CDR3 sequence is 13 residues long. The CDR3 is CASSEVGGTEAFF. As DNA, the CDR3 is TGTGCCAGCAGTGAAGTGGGGGGCACTGAAGCTTTCTTT.

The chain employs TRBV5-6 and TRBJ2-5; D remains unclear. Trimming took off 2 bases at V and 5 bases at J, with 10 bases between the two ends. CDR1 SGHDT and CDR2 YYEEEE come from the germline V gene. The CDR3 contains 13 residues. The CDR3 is CASSFFPLETQYF. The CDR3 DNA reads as TGTGCCAGCAGCTTCTTTCCCTTGGAGACCCAGTACTTC.

CDR3 in DNA: TGTGCCAGCAGCCTCGGGGACAGGGGGGATCAGCCCCAGCATTTT. Its protein is CASSLGDRGDQPQHF. J is TRBJ1-5 and V is TRBV5-8, with 11 nucleotides matching TRBD1. The CDR3 covers 15 residues. The J segment lost 5 bases and the V segment lost 4 bases, leaving 5 bases of the junction unmatched. The germline V gene encodes CDR1 SGHTS and CDR2 YDEGEE.

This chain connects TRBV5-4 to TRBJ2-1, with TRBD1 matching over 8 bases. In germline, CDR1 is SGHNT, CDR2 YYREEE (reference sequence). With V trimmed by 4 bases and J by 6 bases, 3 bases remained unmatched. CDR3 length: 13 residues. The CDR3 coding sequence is TGTGCCAGCAGCAGGACAGGGTCCAATGAGCAGTTCTTC. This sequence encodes CASSRTGSNEQFF.

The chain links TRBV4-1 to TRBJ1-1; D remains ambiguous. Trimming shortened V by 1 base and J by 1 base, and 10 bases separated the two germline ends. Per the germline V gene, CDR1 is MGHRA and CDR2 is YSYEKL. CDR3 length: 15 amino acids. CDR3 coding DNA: TGCGCCAGCAGCCAAGTGGGTGAGGGGAACACTGAAGCTTTCTTT. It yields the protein CASSQVGEGNTEAFF.

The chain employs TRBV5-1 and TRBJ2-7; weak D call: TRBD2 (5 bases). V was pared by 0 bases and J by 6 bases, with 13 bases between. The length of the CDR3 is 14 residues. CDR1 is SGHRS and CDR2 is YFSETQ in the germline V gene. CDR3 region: CASSLESQAGEQYF. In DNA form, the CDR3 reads TGCGCCAGCAGCTTGGAGTCCCAGGCGGGCGAGCAGTACTTC.

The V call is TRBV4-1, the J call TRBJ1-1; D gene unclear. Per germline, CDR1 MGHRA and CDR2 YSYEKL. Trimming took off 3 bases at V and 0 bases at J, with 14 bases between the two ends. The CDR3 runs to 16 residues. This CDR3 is CASSQEFQLVNTEAFF. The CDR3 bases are TGCGCCAGCAGCCAGGAGTTTCAGTTGGTGAACACTGAAGCTTTCTTT.

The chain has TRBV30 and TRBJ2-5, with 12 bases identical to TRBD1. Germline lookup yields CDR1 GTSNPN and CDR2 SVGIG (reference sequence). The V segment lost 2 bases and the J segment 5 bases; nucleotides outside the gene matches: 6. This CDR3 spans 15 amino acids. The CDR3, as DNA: TGTGCCTGGAGTCTCGGGACAGGGGGCGCGGAGACCCAGTACTTC. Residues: CAWSLGTGGAETQYF.

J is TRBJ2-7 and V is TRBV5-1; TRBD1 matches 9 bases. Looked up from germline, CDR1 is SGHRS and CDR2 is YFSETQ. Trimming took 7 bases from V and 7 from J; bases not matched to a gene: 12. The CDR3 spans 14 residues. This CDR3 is CASGQTGGAHEQYF. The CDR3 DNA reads TGCGCCAGCGGACAGACAGGGGGAGCGCATGAGCAGTACTTC.

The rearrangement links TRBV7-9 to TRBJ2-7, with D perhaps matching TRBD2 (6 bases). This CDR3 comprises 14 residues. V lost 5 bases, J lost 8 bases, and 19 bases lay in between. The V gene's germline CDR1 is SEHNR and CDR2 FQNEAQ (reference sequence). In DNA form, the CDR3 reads TGTGCCAGCAGCGGGTCGGGGGAGGCACCGCAGCAGTACTTC. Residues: CASSGSGEAPQQYF.

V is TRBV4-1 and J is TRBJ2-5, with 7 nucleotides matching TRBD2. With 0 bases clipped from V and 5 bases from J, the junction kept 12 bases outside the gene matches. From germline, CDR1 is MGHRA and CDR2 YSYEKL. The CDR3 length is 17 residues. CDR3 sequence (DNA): TGCGCCAGCAGCCAAGATGGGTTCGAAGCGGGAAGGGAGACCCAGTACTTC. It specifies CASSQDGFEAGRETQYF.

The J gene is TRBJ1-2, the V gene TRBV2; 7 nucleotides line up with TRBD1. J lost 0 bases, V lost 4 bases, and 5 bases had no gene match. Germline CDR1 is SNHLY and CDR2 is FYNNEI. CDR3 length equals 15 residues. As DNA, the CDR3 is TGTGCCAGCAGTGTAGGGACAGACGCTAACTATGGCTACACCTTC. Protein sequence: CASSVGTDANYGYTF.

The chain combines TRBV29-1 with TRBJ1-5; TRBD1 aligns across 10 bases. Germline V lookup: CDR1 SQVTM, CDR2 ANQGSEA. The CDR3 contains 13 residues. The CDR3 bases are TGCAGTTTGGGACAGGGGAGCAATCAGCCCCAGCATTTT. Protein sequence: CSLGQGSNQPQHF.

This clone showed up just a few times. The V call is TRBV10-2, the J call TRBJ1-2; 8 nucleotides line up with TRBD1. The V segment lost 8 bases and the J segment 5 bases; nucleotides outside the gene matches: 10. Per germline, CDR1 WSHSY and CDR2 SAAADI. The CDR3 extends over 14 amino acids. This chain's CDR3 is CASGQGQGQYGYTF. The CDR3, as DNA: TGCGCCAGCGGTCAAGGACAGGGACAATATGGCTACACCTTC.

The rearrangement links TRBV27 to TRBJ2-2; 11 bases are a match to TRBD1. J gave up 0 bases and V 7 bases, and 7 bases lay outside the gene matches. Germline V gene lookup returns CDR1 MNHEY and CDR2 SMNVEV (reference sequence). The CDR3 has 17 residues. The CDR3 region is CASIGTGGNANTGELFF. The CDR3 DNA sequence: TGTGCCAGCATAGGGACAGGGGGTAACGCGAACACCGGGGAGCTGTTTTTT.

The CDR3 nucleotides read TGTGCCAGTAGTATCTTCCCAGGGAATAATTCACCCCTCCACTTT. Encoded protein: CASSIFPGNNSPLHF. This sequence joins TRBV19 and TRBJ1-6, with D possibly TRBD1 on 5 matching bases. The CDR3 is 15 residues long. The ends were cut back, 3 bases at V and 5 bases at J, with 11 bases in the middle. Germline CDR1 is LNHDA and CDR2 is SQIVND (reference sequence).

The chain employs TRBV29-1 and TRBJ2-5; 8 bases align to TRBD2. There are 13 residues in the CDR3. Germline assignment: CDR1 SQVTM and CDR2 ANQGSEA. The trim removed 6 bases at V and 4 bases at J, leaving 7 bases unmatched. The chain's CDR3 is CSVQSGGTETQYF. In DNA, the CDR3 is TGCAGCGTCCAATCGGGGGGGACAGAGACCCAGTACTTC.

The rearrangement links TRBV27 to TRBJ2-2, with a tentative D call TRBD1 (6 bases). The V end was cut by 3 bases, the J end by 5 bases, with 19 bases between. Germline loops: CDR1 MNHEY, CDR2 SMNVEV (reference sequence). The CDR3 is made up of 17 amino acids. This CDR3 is CASSFRQASGWTGELFF. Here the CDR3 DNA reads TGTGCCAGCAGTTTCCGACAGGCCTCCGGTTGGACCGGGGAGCTGTTTTTT.

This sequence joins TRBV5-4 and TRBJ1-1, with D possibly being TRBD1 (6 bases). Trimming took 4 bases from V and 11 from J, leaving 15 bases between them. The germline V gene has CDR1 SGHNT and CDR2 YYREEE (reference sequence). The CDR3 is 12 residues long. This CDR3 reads CASSQDSIRAFF. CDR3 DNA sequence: TGTGCCAGCAGCCAGGACAGTATAAGGGCTTTCTTT.

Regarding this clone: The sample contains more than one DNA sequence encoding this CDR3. DNA for the CDR3: TGTGCCACCAGCAGAGATAGGGGGAACACTGAAGCTTTCTTT. Translated, it gives CATSRDRGNTEAFF. V is TRBV15 and J is TRBJ1-1; D is perhaps TRBD1 (5 bases). Trimming shortened V by 0 bases and J by 1 base, and 6 bases separated the two germline ends. The CDR3 has 14 amino acids. The V gene's germline CDR1 is LNHNV and CDR2 YYDKDF (reference sequence).

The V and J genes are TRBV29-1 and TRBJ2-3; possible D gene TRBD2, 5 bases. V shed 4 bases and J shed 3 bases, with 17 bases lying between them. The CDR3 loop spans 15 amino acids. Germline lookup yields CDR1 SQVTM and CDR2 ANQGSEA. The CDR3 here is CSVVVQSGVTDTQYF. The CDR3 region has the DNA TGCAGCGTTGTTGTTCAAAGCGGCGTGACAGATACGCAGTATTTT.

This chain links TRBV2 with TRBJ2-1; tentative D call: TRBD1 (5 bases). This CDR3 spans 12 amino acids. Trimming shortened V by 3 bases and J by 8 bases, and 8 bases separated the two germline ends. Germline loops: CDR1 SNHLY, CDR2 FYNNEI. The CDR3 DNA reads TGTGCCAGCAGTGACAGGGCCCATGAGCAGTTCTTC. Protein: CASSDRAHEQFF.

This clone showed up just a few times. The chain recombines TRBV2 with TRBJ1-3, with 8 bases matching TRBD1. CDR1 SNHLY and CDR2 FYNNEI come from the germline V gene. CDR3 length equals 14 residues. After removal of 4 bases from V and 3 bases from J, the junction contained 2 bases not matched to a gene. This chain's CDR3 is CASSGTGFGNTIYF. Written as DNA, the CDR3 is TGTGCCAGCAGTGGGACAGGGTTTGGAAACACCATATATTTT.

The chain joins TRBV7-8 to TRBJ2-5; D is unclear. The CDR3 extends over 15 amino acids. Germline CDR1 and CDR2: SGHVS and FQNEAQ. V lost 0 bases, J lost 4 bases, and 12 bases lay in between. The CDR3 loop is CASSLAPTRGETQYF. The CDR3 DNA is TGTGCCAGCAGCTTAGCCCCAACACGCGGAGAGACCCAGTACTTC.